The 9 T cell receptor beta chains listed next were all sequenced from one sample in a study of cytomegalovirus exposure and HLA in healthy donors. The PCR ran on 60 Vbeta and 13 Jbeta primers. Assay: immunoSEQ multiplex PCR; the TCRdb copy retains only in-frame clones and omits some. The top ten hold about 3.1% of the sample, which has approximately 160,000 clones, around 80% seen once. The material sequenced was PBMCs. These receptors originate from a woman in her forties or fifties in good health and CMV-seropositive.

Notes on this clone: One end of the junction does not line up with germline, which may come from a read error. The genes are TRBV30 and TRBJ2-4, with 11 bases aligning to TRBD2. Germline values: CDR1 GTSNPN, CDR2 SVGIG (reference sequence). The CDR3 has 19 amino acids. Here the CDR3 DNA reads TGTGCCTGGAGGTCTGGCCTCCTATCTAGCGGGAGGTCCAAAAACAGTCAGTACTTC. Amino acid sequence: CAWRSGLLSSGRSKNSQYF.

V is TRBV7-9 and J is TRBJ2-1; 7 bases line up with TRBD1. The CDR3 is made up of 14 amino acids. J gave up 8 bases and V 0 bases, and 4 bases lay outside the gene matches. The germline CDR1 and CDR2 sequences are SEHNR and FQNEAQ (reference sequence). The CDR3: CASSLALRGHEQFF. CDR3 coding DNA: TGTGCCAGCAGCTTAGCGTTGAGGGGGCATGAGCAGTTCTTC.

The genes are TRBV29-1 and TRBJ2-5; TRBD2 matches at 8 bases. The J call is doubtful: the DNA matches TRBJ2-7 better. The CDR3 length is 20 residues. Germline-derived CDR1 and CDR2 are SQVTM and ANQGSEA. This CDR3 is CSVEIPYYSAGEVSSYEQYF. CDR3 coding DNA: TGCAGCGTTGAGATTCCCTATTATTCAGCGGGGGAAGTTAGCTCCTACGAGCAGTACTTC.

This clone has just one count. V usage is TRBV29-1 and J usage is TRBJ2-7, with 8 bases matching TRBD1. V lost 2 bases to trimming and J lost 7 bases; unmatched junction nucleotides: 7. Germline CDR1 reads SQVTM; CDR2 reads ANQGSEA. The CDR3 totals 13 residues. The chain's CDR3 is CSVEQNRGREQYF. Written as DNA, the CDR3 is TGCAGCGTTGAACAAAACAGGGGGAGGGAGCAGTACTTC.

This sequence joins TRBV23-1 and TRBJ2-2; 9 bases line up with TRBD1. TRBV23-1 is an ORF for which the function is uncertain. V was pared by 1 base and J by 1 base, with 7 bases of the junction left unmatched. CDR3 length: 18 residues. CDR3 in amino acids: CASSQFHRGLRNTGELFF. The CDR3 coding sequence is TGCGCCAGCAGTCAATTTCACAGGGGGCTCAGGAACACCGGGGAGCTGTTTTTT.

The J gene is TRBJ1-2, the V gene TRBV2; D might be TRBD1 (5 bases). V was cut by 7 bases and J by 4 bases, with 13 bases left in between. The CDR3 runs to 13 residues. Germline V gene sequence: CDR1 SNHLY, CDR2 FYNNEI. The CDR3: CASIGGYRYGYTF. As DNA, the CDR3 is TGTGCCAGCATCGGGGGGTACCGCTATGGCTACACCTTC.

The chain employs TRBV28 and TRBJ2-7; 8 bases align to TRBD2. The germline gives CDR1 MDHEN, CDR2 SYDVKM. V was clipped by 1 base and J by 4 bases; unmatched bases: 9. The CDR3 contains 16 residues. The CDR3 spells CASSLYSSGVFYEQYF. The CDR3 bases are TGTGCCAGCAGTTTATATAGTAGCGGGGTCTTTTACGAGCAGTACTTC.

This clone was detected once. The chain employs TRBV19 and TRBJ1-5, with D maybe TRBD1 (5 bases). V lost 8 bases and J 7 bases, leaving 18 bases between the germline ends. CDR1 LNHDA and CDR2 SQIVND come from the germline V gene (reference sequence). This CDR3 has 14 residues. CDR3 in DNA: TGTGCCAGTGGTCGGGACCCTGGAGGGCAGCCCCAGCATTTT. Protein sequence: CASGRDPGGQPQHF.

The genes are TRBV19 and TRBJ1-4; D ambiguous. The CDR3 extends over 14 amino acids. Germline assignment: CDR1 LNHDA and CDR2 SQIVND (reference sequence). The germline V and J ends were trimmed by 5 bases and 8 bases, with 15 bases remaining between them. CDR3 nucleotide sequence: TGTGCCAGTAGTCAGAACACAGTGATGGAAAAACTGTTTTTT. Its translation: CASSQNTVMEKLFF. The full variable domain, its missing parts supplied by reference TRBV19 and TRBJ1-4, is DGGITQSPKYLFRKEGQNVTLSCEQNLNHDAMYWYRQDPGQGLRLIYYSQIVNDFQKGDIAEGYSVSREKKESFPLTVTSAQKNPTAFYLCASSQNTVMEKLFFGSGTQLSVL.